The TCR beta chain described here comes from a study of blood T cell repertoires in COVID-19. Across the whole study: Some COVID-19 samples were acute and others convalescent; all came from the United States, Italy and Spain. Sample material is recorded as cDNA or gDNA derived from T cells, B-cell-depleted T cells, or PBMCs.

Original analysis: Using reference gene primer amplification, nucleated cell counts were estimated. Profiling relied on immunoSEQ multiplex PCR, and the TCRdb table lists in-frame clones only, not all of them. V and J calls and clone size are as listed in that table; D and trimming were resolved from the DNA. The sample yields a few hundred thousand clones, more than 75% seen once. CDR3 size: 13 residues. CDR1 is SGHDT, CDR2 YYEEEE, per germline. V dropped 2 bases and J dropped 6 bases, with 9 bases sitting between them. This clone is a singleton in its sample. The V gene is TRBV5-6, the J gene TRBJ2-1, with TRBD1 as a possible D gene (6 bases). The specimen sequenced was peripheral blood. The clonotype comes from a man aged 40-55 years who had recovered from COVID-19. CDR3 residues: CASSFEGGNEQFF. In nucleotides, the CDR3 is TGTGCCAGCAGCTTCGAAGGGGGCAATGAGCAGTTCTTC.